This T cell receptor beta chain derives from a study of blood T cell repertoires in COVID-19. Data came from immunoSEQ multiplex PCR; TCRdb stores just in-frame clones and leaves some out. The sample records tens of thousands of clones, under 90% being singletons. CDR3 length: 15 amino acids. The V gene's germline CDR1 is SGHRS and CDR2 YFSETQ. Trimming took 2 bases from V and 5 from J, leaving 13 bases between them. The J gene is TRBJ1-4, the V gene TRBV5-1; the D is unclear. The sequence came from a man aged 50-59 years with acute or convalescent COVID-19. Sequenced material: peripheral blood. CDR3 coding DNA: TGCGCCAGCAGCTTACCGAGTACTACCAATGAAAAACTGTTTTTT. Encoded protein: CASSLPSTTNEKLFF.